The 18 T cell receptor beta chains in this list originate from one sample, sequenced in a study of T cell clonotyping in hematopoietic cell transplantation. Here immunoSEQ multiplex PCR was the method, and the copy in TCRdb shows in-frame clones only, minus some. Of 15,000 to 25,000 clones listed, approximately 79% are singletons. Material for sequencing was peripheral blood mononuclear cells. These receptors were obtained from a man aged 55 to 70 in good health. Some clones in this sample may be carry-over from other donors' samples.

This clone was seen just once. The rearrangement links TRBV29-1 to TRBJ2-7; TRBD2 matches at 8 bases. The CDR3 has 16 amino acids. The V and J ends lost 6 bases and 6 bases, in that order; junction bases with no gene match: 19. Germline V gene sequence: CDR1 SQVTM, CDR2 ANQGSEA. CDR3 amino acids: CSVASGRSPSGREQYF. In DNA form, the CDR3 reads TGCAGCGTAGCAAGCGGGAGAAGTCCTTCGGGCCGCGAGCAGTACTTC.

This clone was seen a single time. The CDR3 sequence: CASRKDASGGTQYF. The CDR3, as DNA: TGTGCCAGCAGGAAGGACGCCTCAGGGGGTACGCAGTATTTT. The rearrangement links TRBV2 to TRBJ2-3; 7 bases line up with TRBD1. The germline V gene encodes CDR1 SNHLY and CDR2 FYNNEI. CDR3 length: 14 amino acids. Germline trimming cut 6 bases from V and 8 bases from J; bases unmatched to any gene: 11.

The V gene is TRBV5-1, the J gene TRBJ2-5; 12 bases align to TRBD2. CDR3 length: 15 amino acids. The V gene end was trimmed by 3 bases and the J gene end by 3 bases; junction bases not matched to a gene: 3. From germline, CDR1 is SGHRS and CDR2 YFSETQ. The CDR3 loop reads CASSSLAGGKETQYF. The CDR3 DNA is TGCGCCAGCAGCTCCCTAGCGGGGGGGAAAGAGACCCAGTACTTC.

The CDR3 reads CAWDDRDGQPQHF. CDR3 DNA: TGTGCCTGGGACGACAGGGACGGTCAGCCCCAGCATTTT. The chain combines TRBV30 with TRBJ1-5, with 7 bases aligning to TRBD1. Germline V CDR1 and CDR2: GTSNPN, SVGIG (reference sequence). The V gene end was trimmed by 5 bases and the J gene end by 6 bases; junction bases not matched to a gene: 7. This CDR3 region has 13 residues. The full variable domain, completed using reference TRBV30 and TRBJ1-5, is SQTIHQWPATLVQPVGSPLSLECTVEGTSNPNLYWYRQAAGRGLQLLFYSVGIGQISSEVPQNLSASRPQDRQFILSSKKLLLSDSGFYLCAWDDRDGQPQHFGDGTRLSIL.

CDR3 sequence (DNA): TGCGCCAGCAGCTTGGTACTAGCCGGTGGGGACGAGCAGTACTTC. It codes for CASSLVLAGGDEQYF. The chain employs TRBV5-1 and TRBJ2-7, with D possibly being TRBD2 (6 bases). This CDR3 comprises 15 residues. V lost 0 bases to trimming and J lost 5 bases, with 15 bases between them. CDR1 and CDR2 from the germline V gene are SGHRS and YFSETQ.

The CDR3 reads CASSVGPNSGNTIYF. In DNA form, the CDR3 reads TGTGCCAGCAGCGTGGGACCGAACTCTGGAAACACCATATATTTT. This chain uses TRBV5-6 with TRBJ1-3; a weak D match, TRBD1 (5 bases). The CDR3 loop spans 15 amino acids. CDR1 is SGHDT, CDR2 YYEEEE, per germline. With 4 bases removed from V and 0 bases from J, the gap between germline ends came to 11 bases.

The genes are TRBV29-1 and TRBJ2-7; D gene uncertain. The V end lost 5 bases, the J end lost 1 base, and 9 bases lay between the germline ends. The CDR3 loop spans 12 amino acids. Germline V lookup: CDR1 SQVTM, CDR2 ANQGSEA. The DNA of the CDR3 is TGCAGCGTTAGGTTTGGGTCCTACGAGCAGTACTTC. Translated, it gives CSVRFGSYEQYF.

In this sample, this clone turned up a few times. CDR3 amino acids: CASSEGTAPYEQYF. Written as DNA, the CDR3 is TGTGCCAGCAGCGAGGGGACGGCCCCCTACGAGCAGTACTTC. The chain has TRBV5-4 and TRBJ2-7; D may be TRBD1 or TRBD2 (5 bases each). Trimming removed 4 bases at V and 2 bases at J, with 13 bases between. The CDR3 spans 14 residues. Per germline, CDR1 SGHNT and CDR2 YYREEE (reference sequence).

This clone was seen only once. The chain couples TRBV10-3 to TRBJ2-6, with D unresolved. This CDR3 region has 19 residues. Germline CDR1 is ENHRY and CDR2 is SYGVKD. Trimming removed 0 bases from V and 1 base from J, with 16 bases in between. CDR3 loop: CAISESGPHSRSGANVLTF. The CDR3 bases are TGTGCCATCAGTGAGTCGGGTCCACACAGCCGATCTGGGGCCAACGTCCTGACTTTC.

The chain joins TRBV25-1 to TRBJ1-1, with D maybe TRBD1 (5 bases). This CDR3 is 16 amino acids long. V was pared by 2 bases and J by 2 bases, with 15 bases between. CDR1 is MGHDK and CDR2 is SYGVNS in the germline V gene. The CDR3 here is CASSERWGSGNTEAFF. CDR3 sequence (DNA): TGTGCCAGCAGTGAAAGGTGGGGGAGTGGTAACACTGAAGCTTTCTTT.

This chain uses TRBV29-1 with TRBJ1-2; D unclear. The CDR3 is made up of 11 amino acids. V was clipped by 4 bases and J by 6 bases, with 9 bases between them. Per germline, CDR1 SQVTM and CDR2 ANQGSEA. In nucleotides, the CDR3 is TGCAGCGTTGTCGGCGCGGATGGCTACACCTTC. Its translation: CSVVGADGYTF.

The V call is TRBV10-3, the J call TRBJ2-3; D uncertain. The germline V gene encodes CDR1 ENHRY and CDR2 SYGVKD. The V gene lost 3 bases and the J gene lost 0 bases, with 4 bases spanning the gap. This CDR3 comprises 13 residues. Here the CDR3 DNA reads TGTGCCATCAGTGACCTTAGCACAGATACGCAGTATTTT. Its translation is CAISDLSTDTQYF.

The chain carries TRBV5-1 and TRBJ1-6; D might be TRBD1 (6 bases). The ends were cut back, 0 bases at V and 8 bases at J, with 15 bases in the middle. The CDR3 is made up of 16 amino acids. Germline values: CDR1 SGHRS, CDR2 YFSETQ. CDR3 nucleotides: TGCGCCAGCAGCTTGGACGGGGGCGGTGTAGATTCACCCCTCCACTTT. Translation gives CASSLDGGGVDSPLHF.

This chain uses TRBV5-1 with TRBJ1-4; the match to TRBD1 covers 7 bases. Losses at the gene ends were 4 bases for V and 6 bases for J; bases not matched to a gene: 12. This CDR3 has 16 residues. In germline, CDR1 is SGHRS, CDR2 YFSETQ. The CDR3 loop is CASSPGGIGADEKLFF. The CDR3 DNA follows: TGCGCCAGCAGCCCAGGGGGGATAGGGGCGGATGAAAAACTGTTTTTT.

The V gene is TRBV30, the J gene TRBJ2-3; tentative D call: TRBD2 (5 bases). The ends were cut back, 3 bases at V and 2 bases at J, with 15 bases in the middle. From germline, CDR1 is GTSNPN and CDR2 SVGIG (reference sequence). The CDR3 is 15 residues long. CDR3 coding DNA: TGTGCCTGGAGCCCGGGGAACCCATCCACAGATACGCAGTATTTT. This codes for CAWSPGNPSTDTQYF.

The V and J genes are TRBV28 and TRBJ1-2; D perhaps matches TRBD1 (5 bases). Germline assignment: CDR1 MDHEN and CDR2 SYDVKM. V lost 3 bases to trimming and J lost 4 bases, with 9 bases between them. This CDR3 is built from 13 residues. Here the CDR3 reads CASSFWGSYGYTF. As DNA, the CDR3 is TGTGCCAGCAGTTTTTGGGGGTCCTATGGCTACACCTTC.

This chain connects TRBV5-1 to TRBJ1-1; D is ambiguous. The length of the CDR3 is 19 residues. Trimming cost V 0 bases and J 3 bases, with 24 bases left between them. Germline lookup yields CDR1 SGHRS and CDR2 YFSETQ. CDR3 nucleotide sequence: TGCGCCAGCAGCTTGGCTGTATCTAGGACGCTTCATATCGACACTGAAGCTTTCTTT. Encoded protein: CASSLAVSRTLHIDTEAFF.

The rearrangement uses TRBV6-5 and TRBJ1-2; tentative D call: TRBD1 (5 bases). Germline CDR1 reads MNHEY; CDR2 reads SVGAGI. The V end was cut by 6 bases, the J end by 5 bases, with 16 bases between. The CDR3 consists of 14 residues. CDR3 region: CASSLRGGWYGYTF. The CDR3 DNA follows: TGTGCCAGCAGCCTCCGTGGGGGTTGGTATGGCTACACCTTC.